One and the same sample provided the 24 T cell receptor beta chains below, sequenced in a study of graft-versus-host responses after intestinal transplantation. Their antigen targets remain unknown. Generated by immunoSEQ multiplex PCR, the TCRdb table keeps only in-frame clones and is missing some. The repertoire consists of just under 85,000 clones, with roughly 90% occurring once and the leading ten covering less than 8.5%. The source material was unstimulated CD8+ T cells sorted from spleen or lymph node cells, sampled before transplant. All receptors come from a human donor who was the organ donor for an intestinal transplant.

CDR3 coding DNA: TGTGCCAGCAGCTTGGGGAGGGCCGCCTCAGATACGCAGTATTTT. Encoded protein: CASSLGRAASDTQYF. The chain links TRBV5-6 to TRBJ2-3; D possibly corresponds to TRBD2 (6 bases). This CDR3 spans 15 amino acids. Trimming removed 0 bases from V and 4 bases from J, with 12 bases in between. The germline V gene encodes CDR1 SGHDT and CDR2 YYEEEE.

This chain uses TRBV7-6 with TRBJ2-2, with no clear D. The germline gives CDR1 SGHVS, CDR2 FNYEAQ. The CDR3 loop spans 12 amino acids. V gave up 0 bases and J gave up 6 bases, with 2 bases separating them. In DNA form, the CDR3 reads TGTGCCAGCAGCTTAGCCGCCGGGGAGCTGTTTTTT. Amino acid sequence: CASSLAAGELFF.

For the CDR3, the DNA is TGTGCCAGCAGCTTAGAAACGACAGGGCGGAATGAGCAGTTCTTC. Amino acid sequence: CASSLETTGRNEQFF. The J gene is TRBJ2-1, the V gene TRBV7-9; 7 positions match TRBD1. The junction had 7 bases not matched to a gene; V was cut back by 1 base and J by 7 bases. The length of the CDR3 is 15 residues. The germline gives CDR1 SEHNR, CDR2 FQNEAQ (reference sequence).

The V and J genes are TRBV5-5 and TRBJ1-4; D not certain. This CDR3 spans 17 amino acids. Deletions cut 4 bases from V and 3 bases from J, with 19 bases between. Per germline, CDR1 SGHKS and CDR2 YYEKEE (reference sequence). The CDR3 DNA reads TGTGCCAGCAGCCGGGAGATGAAGGGTAGGGCTAATGAAAAACTGTTTTTT. It encodes CASSREMKGRANEKLFF. Full variable domain (remainder filled in from reference TRBV5-5 and TRBJ1-4): DAGVTQSPTHLIKTRGQQVTLRCSPISGHKSVSWYQQVLGQGPQFIFQYYEKEERGRGNFPDRFSARQFPNYSSELNVNALLLGDSALYLCASSREMKGRANEKLFFGSGTQLSVL.

This sequence joins TRBV5-1 and TRBJ2-7, with 9 bases lining up with TRBD1. CDR1 and CDR2 (germline): SGHRS, YFSETQ. The CDR3 is made up of 13 amino acids. Trimming cost V 4 bases and J 4 bases; bases outside gene matches: 3. Here the CDR3 reads CASSGTGRYEQYF. CDR3 DNA sequence: TGCGCCAGCAGCGGGACAGGGAGGTACGAGCAGTACTTC.

A single count supports this clone. V is TRBV27 and J is TRBJ2-5; perhaps TRBD1 as D (6 bases). The J call is in doubt because the DNA end fits TRBJ2-7 better. CDR1 and CDR2 from the germline V gene are MNHEY and SMNVEV (reference sequence). The CDR3 sequence is 17 residues long. CDR3 region: CASSLSGTYPVSYEQYF. The CDR3, as DNA: TGTGCCAGCAGTTTATCAGGGACATATCCCGTTTCCTACGAGCAGTACTTC.

The chain uses TRBV5-4 and TRBJ1-3; maybe TRBD1 (5 bases). Germline assignment: CDR1 SGHNT and CDR2 YYREEE (reference sequence). V was clipped by 4 bases and J by 0 bases, with 8 bases between them. The CDR3 spans 14 residues. CDR3 sequence reads: CASSPGRSGNTIYF. DNA of the CDR3: TGTGCCAGCAGCCCGGGGCGCTCTGGAAACACCATATATTTT.

The chain employs TRBV4-2 and TRBJ1-1; D unresolved. The germline V gene encodes CDR1 LGHNA and CDR2 YNFKEQ. The CDR3 extends over 14 amino acids. V was pared by 7 bases and J by 5 bases, with 17 bases between. The CDR3 DNA is TGTGCCAGCAACGAAGTAGGATTAGGGACTGAAGCTTTCTTT. It translates to CASNEVGLGTEAFF.

The chain combines TRBV27 with TRBJ1-5, with TRBD1 identical over 9 bases. V was clipped by 4 bases and J by 0 bases; unmatched bases: 7. The CDR3 runs 17 residues. CDR1 and CDR2 (germline): MNHEY, SMNVEV (reference sequence). DNA for the CDR3: TGTGCCAGCAGTTCAGGACAGGGGACTTATAGCAATCAGCCCCAGCATTTT. It translates to CASSSGQGTYSNQPQHF.

The chain employs TRBV6-5 and TRBJ2-7; D is unresolved. CDR1 and CDR2 from the germline V gene are MNHEY and SVGAGI. CDR3 length equals 11 residues. Trimming took 3 bases from V and 5 from J, leaving 5 bases between them. Here the CDR3 reads CASSYYNEQYF. In DNA form, the CDR3 reads TGTGCCAGCAGTTATTATAACGAGCAGTACTTC.

The genes are TRBV5-6 and TRBJ2-1; 7 bases are a match to TRBD1. The CDR3 covers 16 residues. Trimming cost V 4 bases and J 1 base; bases outside gene matches: 8. Germline V gene lookup returns CDR1 SGHDT and CDR2 YYEEEE. DNA of the CDR3: TGTGCCAGCAGCCCCGACAGGGCTGGTTCCTACAATGAGCAGTTCTTC. It specifies CASSPDRAGSYNEQFF.

The chain carries TRBV9 and TRBJ1-4, with D possibly TRBD1 on 6 matching bases. The CDR3 loop spans 17 amino acids. V gave up 3 bases and J gave up 0 bases, with 15 bases separating them. CDR1 and CDR2 from the germline V gene are SGDLS and YYNGEE. CDR3 DNA sequence: TGTGCCAGCAGCGCTTCCTGGGGGCGTGCAACTAATGAAAAACTGTTTTTT. Residues: CASSASWGRATNEKLFF.

In this sample, this clone turned up a few times. The V call is TRBV4-3, the J call TRBJ1-1, with D possibly matching TRBD1 (5 bases). This CDR3 contains 13 residues. The V gene lost 0 bases and the J gene lost 5 bases, with 7 bases spanning the gap. CDR1 and CDR2 (germline): LGHNA, YSLEER. CDR3 in amino acids: CASSQDRGTEAFF. Here the CDR3 DNA reads TGCGCCAGCAGCCAAGATCGGGGGACTGAAGCTTTCTTT.

This chain joins TRBV6-5 and TRBJ2-3, with 8 bases that match TRBD2. The CDR3 length is 15 residues. V dropped 5 bases and J dropped 1; count of bases not matched to a gene: 5. Germline assignment: CDR1 MNHEY and CDR2 SVGAGI. The CDR3 coding sequence is TGTGCCAGCAGTGTCAGTAGCGGGGGCACAGATACGCAGTATTTT. It is translated as CASSVSSGGTDTQYF.

The V gene is TRBV19, the J gene TRBJ1-5; 9 bases align to TRBD1. Unmatched junction bases numbered 10, after V lost 5 bases and J lost 5 bases. The CDR3 length is 16 residues. CDR1 and CDR2 from the germline V gene are LNHDA and SQIVND (reference sequence). The CDR3 reads CASSPSRDRAHQPQHF. The CDR3 DNA reads as TGTGCCAGTAGTCCTTCTCGGGACAGGGCCCATCAGCCCCAGCATTTT.

This clone was recorded once. Additional DNA sequences in this sample encode the identical CDR3. The chain has TRBV5-1 and TRBJ2-1, with 8 bases identical to TRBD2. Trimming removed 0 bases from V and 1 base from J; junction bases left unmatched: 3. CDR1 is SGHRS and CDR2 is YFSETQ in the germline V gene. The CDR3 consists of 16 residues. The CDR3 bases are TGCGCCAGCAGCTTGGCCCGCGGGGGGTCCTACAATGAGCAGTTCTTC. Its translation: CASSLARGGSYNEQFF.

This chain links TRBV9 with TRBJ2-7; 11 nucleotides align to TRBD2. CDR1 is SGDLS, CDR2 YYNGEE, per germline. The CDR3 has 14 amino acids. V lost 4 bases, J lost 3 bases, and 3 bases stayed unmatched. The CDR3 reads CASSQTSGNYEQYF. CDR3 nucleotides: TGTGCCAGCAGCCAGACTAGCGGGAACTACGAGCAGTACTTC.

The genes are TRBV11-2 and TRBJ1-2; perhaps TRBD1 as D (6 bases). CDR1 and CDR2 (germline): SGHAT, FQNNGV. V shed 5 bases and J shed 0 bases, with 16 bases lying between them. The CDR3 contains 16 residues. The CDR3 nucleotides read TGTGCCAGCAGCCTCCGACCCGGGGGCACTAACTATGGCTACACCTTC. Translation gives CASSLRPGGTNYGYTF.

V and J are TRBV4-1 and TRBJ1-6; D unresolved. The V gene lost 0 bases and the J gene lost 7 bases, with 4 bases spanning the gap. This CDR3 has 13 amino acids. Germline V gene lookup returns CDR1 MGHRA and CDR2 YSYEKL. As DNA, the CDR3 is TGCGCCAGCAGCCAAGATCTAAATTCACCCCTCCACTTT. This gives the protein CASSQDLNSPLHF.

This clone was detected once. The rearrangement links TRBV27 to TRBJ2-6; D not resolved. With 6 bases removed from V and 0 bases from J, the gap between germline ends came to 9 bases. Germline CDR1 MNHEY, CDR2 SMNVEV (reference sequence). The CDR3 runs 15 residues. The CDR3 loop reads CASRMTRSGANVLTF. The CDR3 DNA reads TGTGCCAGCAGGATGACCCGCTCTGGGGCCAACGTCCTGACTTTC.

J is TRBJ2-3 and V is TRBV27; D remains unclear. The length of the CDR3 is 13 residues. Germline loops: CDR1 MNHEY, CDR2 SMNVEV (reference sequence). V was clipped by 2 bases and J by 3 bases, with 6 bases between them. In DNA, the CDR3 is TGTGCCAGCAGTTTAGTGAAGACAGATACGCAGTATTTT. The encoded protein is CASSLVKTDTQYF.

The rearrangement joins TRBV4-1 to TRBJ2-7, with 10 bases lining up with TRBD2. Trimming took 4 bases from V and 2 from J; bases not matched to a gene: 5. Germline-derived CDR1 and CDR2 are MGHRA and YSYEKL. The CDR3 covers 15 residues. CDR3 region: CASSRSGGDPYEQYF. As DNA, the CDR3 is TGCGCCAGCAGCCGAAGCGGGGGGGATCCCTACGAGCAGTACTTC.

In DNA form, the CDR3 reads TGTGCCACAGAAGGGGTTAAGACCGGGGAGCTGTTTTTT. Amino acids: CATEGVKTGELFF. The chain carries TRBV7-6 and TRBJ2-2, with a possible D match to TRBD1 (5 bases). In germline, CDR1 is SGHVS, CDR2 FNYEAQ. This CDR3 has 13 amino acids. Trimming cost V 10 bases and J 5 bases, with 14 bases left between them.

The V gene is TRBV29-1, the J gene TRBJ2-1; TRBD1 matches at 7 bases. The CDR3 covers 11 residues. Losses at the gene ends were 5 bases for V and 8 bases for J; bases not matched to a gene: 3. Germline assignment: CDR1 SQVTM and CDR2 ANQGSEA. The CDR3 DNA sequence: TGCAGCGTTCGACAGGGTTATGAGCAGTTCTTC. It is translated as CSVRQGYEQFF.